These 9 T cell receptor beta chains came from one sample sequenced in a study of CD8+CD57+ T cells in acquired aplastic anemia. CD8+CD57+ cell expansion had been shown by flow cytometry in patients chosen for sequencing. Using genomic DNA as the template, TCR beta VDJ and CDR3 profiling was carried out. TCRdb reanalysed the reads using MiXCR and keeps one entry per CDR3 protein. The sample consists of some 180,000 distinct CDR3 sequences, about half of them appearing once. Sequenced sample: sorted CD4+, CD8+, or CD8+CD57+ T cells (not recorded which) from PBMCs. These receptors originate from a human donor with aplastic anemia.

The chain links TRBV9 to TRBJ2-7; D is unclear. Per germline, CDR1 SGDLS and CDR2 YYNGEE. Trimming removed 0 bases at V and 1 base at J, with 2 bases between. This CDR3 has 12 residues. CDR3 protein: CASSVASYEQYF. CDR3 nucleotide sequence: TGTGCCAGCAGCGTAGCTTCCTACGAGCAGTACTTC.

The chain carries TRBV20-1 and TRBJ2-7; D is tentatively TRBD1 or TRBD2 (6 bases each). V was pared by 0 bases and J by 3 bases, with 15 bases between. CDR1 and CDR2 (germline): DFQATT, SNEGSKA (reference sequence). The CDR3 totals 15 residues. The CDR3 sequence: CSARDYEGGYYEQYF. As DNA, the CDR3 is TGCAGTGCTAGAGATTACGAGGGGGGTTACTACGAGCAGTACTTC.

Here the CDR3 DNA reads TGTGCTAGTGGTTTGGAGATCATGGGAGGGGTACTCGAGACCCAGTACTTC. It yields the protein CASGLEIMGGVLETQYF. V is TRBV12-5 and J is TRBJ2-5; TRBD2 matches at 7 bases. Germline V gives CDR1 LGHNT, CDR2 FRNRAP. Germline trimming cut 1 base from V and 5 bases from J; bases unmatched to any gene: 13. The CDR3 is made up of 17 amino acids.

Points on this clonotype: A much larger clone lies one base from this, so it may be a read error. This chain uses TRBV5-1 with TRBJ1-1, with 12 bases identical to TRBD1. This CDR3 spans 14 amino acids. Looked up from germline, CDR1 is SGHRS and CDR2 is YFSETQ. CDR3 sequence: CASNLGQGAGEAFF. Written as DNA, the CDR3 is TGCGCCAGCAACTTGGGACAGGGGGCGGGTGAAGCTTTCTTT.

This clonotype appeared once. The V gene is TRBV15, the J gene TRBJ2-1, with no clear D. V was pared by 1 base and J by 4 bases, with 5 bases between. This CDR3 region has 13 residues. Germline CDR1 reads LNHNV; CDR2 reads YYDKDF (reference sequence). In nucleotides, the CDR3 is TGTGCCACCAGCAGAGCCCAGTACAATGAGCAGTTCTTC. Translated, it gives CATSRAQYNEQFF.

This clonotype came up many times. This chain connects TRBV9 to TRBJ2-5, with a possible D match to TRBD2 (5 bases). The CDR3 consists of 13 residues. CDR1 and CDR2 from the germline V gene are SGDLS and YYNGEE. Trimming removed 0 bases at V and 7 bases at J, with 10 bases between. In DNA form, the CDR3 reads TGTGCCAGCAGCGTAGAAATCGAGGGGACCCAGTACTTC. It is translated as CASSVEIEGTQYF. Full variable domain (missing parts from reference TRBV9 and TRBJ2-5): DSGVTQTPKHLITATGQRVTLRCSPRSGDLSVYWYQQSLDQGLQFLIQYYNGEERAKGNILERFSAQQFPDLHSELNLSSLELGDSALYFCASSVEIEGTQYFGPGTRLLVL.

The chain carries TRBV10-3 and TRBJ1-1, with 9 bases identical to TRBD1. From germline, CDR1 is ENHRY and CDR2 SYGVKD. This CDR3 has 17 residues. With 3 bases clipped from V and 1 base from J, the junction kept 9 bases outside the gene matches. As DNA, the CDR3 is TGTGCCATCAGTGATCCCGGCACAGGGGGCTCGAACACTGAAGCTTTCTTT. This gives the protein CAISDPGTGGSNTEAFF.

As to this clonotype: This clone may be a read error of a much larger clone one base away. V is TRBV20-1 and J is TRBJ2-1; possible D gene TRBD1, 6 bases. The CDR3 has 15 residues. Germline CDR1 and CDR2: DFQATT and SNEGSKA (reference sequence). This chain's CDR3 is CSATVTGHGRGERFF. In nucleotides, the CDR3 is TGCAGTGCTACAGTAACGGGACACGGCAGAGGAGAGCGGTTCTTC.

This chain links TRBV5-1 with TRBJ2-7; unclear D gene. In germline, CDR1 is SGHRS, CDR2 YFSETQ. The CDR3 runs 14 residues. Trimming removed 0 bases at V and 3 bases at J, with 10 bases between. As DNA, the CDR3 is TGCGCCAGCAGCTTGGGATCTTTAGGCTACGAGCAGTACTTC. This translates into CASSLGSLGYEQYF.